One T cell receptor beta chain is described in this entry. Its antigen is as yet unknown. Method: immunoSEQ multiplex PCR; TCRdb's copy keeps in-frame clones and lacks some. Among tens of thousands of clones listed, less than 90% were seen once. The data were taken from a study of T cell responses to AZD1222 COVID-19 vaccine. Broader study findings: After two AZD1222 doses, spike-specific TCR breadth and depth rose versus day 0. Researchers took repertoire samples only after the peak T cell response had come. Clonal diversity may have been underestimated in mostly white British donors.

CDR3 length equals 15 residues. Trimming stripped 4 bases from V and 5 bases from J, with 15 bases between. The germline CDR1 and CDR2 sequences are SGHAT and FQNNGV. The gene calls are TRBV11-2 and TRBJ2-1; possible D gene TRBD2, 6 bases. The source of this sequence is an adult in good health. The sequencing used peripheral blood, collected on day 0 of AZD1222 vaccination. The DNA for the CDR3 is TGTGCCAGCAGCTCCCGGGGGACTTTTGACAATGAGCAGTTCTTC. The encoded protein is CASSSRGTFDNEQFF. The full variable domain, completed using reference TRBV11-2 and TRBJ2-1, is EAGVAQSPRYKIIEKRQSVAFWCNPISGHATLYWYQQILGQGPKLLIQFQNNGVVDDSQLPKDRFSAERLKGVDSTLKIQPAKLEDSAVYLCASSSRGTFDNEQFFGPGTRLTVL.